These 28 T cell receptor beta chains were all obtained from the same sample, sequenced in a study of T-cell reconstitution after alpha-beta-depleted transplantation in children. Preparation of the TCRbeta library was carried out with unique molecular identifiers. TCRdb re-called the PCR reads with MiXCR, one entry per CDR3 protein. The sample carries over 100,000 distinct CDR3 sequences, about 9.4% recorded once. The specimen was PBMCs, collected before TCRalphabeta/CD19-depleted stem cell transplant. The receptors here all came from a boy between 2 and 15 years old with acute lymphoblastic leukemia, due to receive a stem cell transplant.

The sample holds many counts of this clonotype. This chain links TRBV5-1 with TRBJ2-1; 7 bases align to TRBD2. V was pared by 4 bases and J by 0 bases, with 4 bases of the junction left unmatched. Germline-derived CDR1 and CDR2 are SGHRS and YFSETQ. This CDR3 spans 15 amino acids. CDR3 sequence: CASSRGDSSYNEQFF. For the CDR3, the DNA is TGCGCCAGCAGCCGGGGGGATAGCTCCTACAATGAGCAGTTCTTC.

This clonotype has a handful of counts. V and J are TRBV20-1 and TRBJ2-1; perhaps D is TRBD1 or TRBD2 (5 bases each). The CDR3 is made up of 14 amino acids. The germline V gene has CDR1 DFQATT and CDR2 SNEGSKA (reference sequence). With 2 bases removed from V and 5 bases from J, the gap between germline ends came to 13 bases. CDR3 in amino acids: CSARYPQGHNEQFF. CDR3 nucleotide sequence: TGCAGTGCTAGATATCCCCAGGGACACAATGAGCAGTTCTTC.

This clonotype was observed many times. This rearrangement joins TRBV5-1 to TRBJ2-2; TRBD2 matches at 14 bases. The CDR3 has 18 residues. V lost 4 bases, J lost 6 bases, and 11 bases stayed unmatched. Germline CDR1 SGHRS, CDR2 YFSETQ. DNA of the CDR3: TGCGCCAGCAGCCCGAATCGCGGGACTAGCGGGAGCCCCGGGGAGCTGTTTTTT. This sequence encodes CASSPNRGTSGSPGELFF.

The sample holds a few counts of this clonotype. The rearrangement links TRBV12-3 or TRBV12-4 to TRBJ1-1; 7 bases are a match to TRBD1. V trimming: 1 base; J trimming: 4 bases; junction bases outside the gene matches: 3. This CDR3 contains 14 residues. CDR3 protein: CASSLVSGGTEAFF. CDR3 nucleotide sequence: TGTGCCAGCAGTTTAGTATCAGGGGGCACTGAAGCTTTCTTT.

The chain joins TRBV24-1 to TRBJ2-5; D may be TRBD1 (6 bases). V shed 6 bases and J shed 3 bases, with 10 bases lying between them. CDR3 size: 13 residues. Germline CDR1 is KGHDR and CDR2 is SFDVKD. CDR3 sequence (DNA): TGTGCCACCAGTCAGCCAGGGGAAGAGACCCAGTACTTC. Translated, it gives CATSQPGEETQYF.

As concerns this clonotype: The junction departs from germline at one end; a sequencing error may be responsible. V is TRBV7-2 and J is TRBJ2-6; 7 bases are a match to TRBD1. Germline V gene data show CDR1 as SGHTA and CDR2 as FQGNSA. The CDR3 has 17 amino acids. CDR3 region: CAISIQGSPSGANVLTF. The CDR3, as DNA: TGTGCCATCAGCATACAGGGGTCCCCATCTGGGGCCAACGTCCTGACTTTC.

In its sample, this clonotype was seen a few times. The rearrangement joins TRBV20-1 to TRBJ2-7, with 11 bases lining up with TRBD2. After removal of 6 bases from V and 6 bases from J, the junction contained 7 bases not matched to a gene. The CDR3 runs to 13 residues. Per the germline V gene, CDR1 is DFQATT and CDR2 is SNEGSKA (reference sequence). As DNA, the CDR3 is TGCAGTGCAATACTAACTAGCGGGGGCGAGCAGTACTTC. Its protein is CSAILTSGGEQYF.

This clonotype appeared many times. The chain uses TRBV7-9 and TRBJ2-1, with 9 nucleotides matching TRBD1. Unmatched junction bases numbered 7, after V lost 5 bases and J lost 5 bases. From germline, CDR1 is SEHNR and CDR2 FQNEAQ (reference sequence). The CDR3 covers 15 residues. The CDR3 sequence is CASSLGTGRNNEQFF. The CDR3 region has the DNA TGTGCCAGCAGCCTAGGGACAGGGCGCAACAATGAGCAGTTCTTC.

This clonotype was detected a few times. V gene TRBV12-3 or TRBV12-4 combines with J gene TRBJ2-1; 7 bases align to TRBD2. The CDR3 runs 15 residues. V was pared by 4 bases and J by 0 bases, with 3 bases of the junction left unmatched. This CDR3 reads CASSSSGTSYNEQFF. The CDR3 nucleotides are TGTGCCAGCAGTTCCAGCGGGACCTCCTACAATGAGCAGTTCTTC.

This chain connects TRBV5-1 to TRBJ2-6; D gene ambiguous. Trimming took 2 bases from V and 8 from J, leaving 14 bases between them. The CDR3 has 15 residues. The germline V gene has CDR1 SGHRS and CDR2 YFSETQ. The CDR3 DNA is TGCGCCAGCAGCTTAGGTTCCCTGGAGACCAACGTCCTGACTTTC. Amino acid sequence: CASSLGSLETNVLTF.

A few counts support this clonotype. This rearrangement joins TRBV18 to TRBJ1-5; D uncertain. CDR1 and CDR2 from the germline V gene are KGHSH and LQKENI. V was trimmed by 2 bases and J by 2 bases, leaving 4 bases between them. This CDR3 is 13 amino acids long. The CDR3 nucleotides are TGTGCCAGCTCACCAAGCGGCAATCAGCCCCAGCATTTT. Translation gives CASSPSGNQPQHF. Drawing the rest from reference TRBV18 and TRBJ1-5, the complete variable domain is NAGVMQNPRHLVRRRGQEARLRCSPMKGHSHVYWYRQLPEEGLKFMVYLQKENIIDESGMPKERFSAEFPKEGPSILRIQQVVRGDSAAYFCASSPSGNQPQHFGDGTRLSIL.

The chain joins TRBV28 to TRBJ2-7; D ambiguous. Trimming removed 3 bases at V and 0 bases at J, with 12 bases between. The CDR3 is 15 amino acids. Per the germline V gene, CDR1 is MDHEN and CDR2 is SYDVKM. CDR3 sequence: CASSLFRTGSYEQYF. As DNA, the CDR3 is TGTGCCAGCAGTTTGTTCAGGACGGGCTCCTACGAGCAGTACTTC.

In its sample, this clonotype was seen many times. The chain joins TRBV10-3 to TRBJ1-1; D uncertain. V gave up 9 bases and J gave up 2 bases, with 10 bases separating them. Per germline, CDR1 ENHRY and CDR2 SYGVKD. CDR3 size: 12 residues. The CDR3 DNA follows: TGTGCCATTGGTGGCGGTAACACTGAAGCTTTCTTT. It codes for CAIGGGNTEAFF.

This clonotype was detected many times. V gene TRBV14 combines with J gene TRBJ2-1; D uncertain. Germline values: CDR1 SGHDN, CDR2 FVKESK. The CDR3 extends over 13 amino acids. Trimming stripped 1 base from V and 4 bases from J, with 5 bases between. In DNA, the CDR3 is TGTGCCAGCAGCCAAGTGGAGTACAATGAGCAGTTCTTC. Translated: CASSQVEYNEQFF.

Many counts were recorded for this clonotype. The CDR3 bases are TGTGCCAGCACCTTTCTCTTAGGGCGTACGGATACGCAGTATTTT. Protein product: CASTFLLGRTDTQYF. This chain connects TRBV12-3 or TRBV12-4 to TRBJ2-3; D unclear. The V and J ends lost 7 bases and 6 bases respectively, with 20 bases between them. The length of the CDR3 is 15 residues.

In this sample, this clonotype turned up a few times. The chain links TRBV2 to TRBJ2-7; D call uncertain. V was clipped by 2 bases and J by 3 bases, with 14 bases between them. The CDR3 sequence is 15 residues long. Germline loops: CDR1 SNHLY, CDR2 FYNNEI. The CDR3 bases are TGTGCCAGCAGTGAAAGCTTCCTCCCCAACTACGAGCAGTACTTC. This translates into CASSESFLPNYEQYF.

The rearrangement links TRBV15 to TRBJ2-3; no clear D gene. This CDR3 region has 15 residues. Trimming took 1 base from V and 2 from J, leaving 10 bases between them. Germline CDR1 LNHNV, CDR2 YYDKDF (reference sequence). The CDR3 nucleotides are TGTGCCACCAGCAGAGGTGGCGGACCCACAGATACGCAGTATTTT. Translated: CATSRGGGPTDTQYF.

As to this clonotype: Given a much more abundant clone one base away, this may be a read error. The gene calls are TRBV5-1 and TRBJ1-1, with a tentative D call TRBD1 (5 bases). Trimming cost V 2 bases and J 3 bases, with 14 bases left between them. Germline lookup yields CDR1 SGHRS and CDR2 YFSETQ. The CDR3 runs to 15 residues. The CDR3 sequence is CASSFSSGRYTEAFF. For the CDR3, the DNA is TGCGCCAGCAGCTTTTCCTCAGGGAGGTACACTGAAGCTTTCTTT.

This clonotype appeared a few times. The V call is TRBV7-6, the J call TRBJ1-5, with D maybe TRBD1 (5 bases). Trimming took off 5 bases at V and 4 bases at J, with 12 bases between the two ends. CDR1 and CDR2 (germline): SGHVS, FNYEAQ. This CDR3 has 14 residues. The CDR3: CASSLGGVNQPQHF. CDR3 sequence (DNA): TGTGCCAGCAGCCTCGGGGGAGTTAATCAGCCCCAGCATTTT.

The V gene is TRBV21-1, the J gene TRBJ2-7; the table's D call TRBD1 went unverified against the DNA. TRBV21-1 is classified as a pseudogene. The CDR3 is made up of 15 amino acids. CDR3 in DNA: TGTGCCAGCAGCAAAACAGGGAACAGAGCCTACGAGCAGTACTTC. Amino acid sequence: CASSKTGNRAYEQYF.

This clonotype was picked up a small number of times. The chain links TRBV18 to TRBJ2-3, with D perhaps TRBD1 or TRBD2 (5 bases each). Germline V gene sequence: CDR1 KGHSH, CDR2 LQKENI. The V end was cut by 0 bases, the J end by 10 bases, with 8 bases between. This CDR3 is built from 12 residues. The CDR3 loop is CASSPPGDAQYF. The CDR3 DNA reads TGTGCCAGCTCACCACCCGGGGACGCGCAGTATTTT.

The V call is TRBV6-2 or TRBV6-3, the J call TRBJ2-1, with a weak D call TRBD2 (6 bases). The CDR3 is 19 amino acids. Trimming took 0 bases from V and 0 from J, leaving 18 bases between them. Germline V gives CDR1 MNHEY, CDR2 SVGEGT. The CDR3 DNA sequence: TGTGCCAGCAGTTACTCGAAGGGGCCAGCGGGTCCCTCCTACAATGAGCAGTTCTTC. Its translation: CASSYSKGPAGPSYNEQFF.

This clonotype was observed many times. The rearrangement links TRBV10-2 to TRBJ2-7; D gene ambiguous. CDR3 size: 11 residues. The V gene lost 4 bases and the J gene lost 1 base, with 2 bases spanning the gap. Germline V gives CDR1 WSHSY, CDR2 SAAADI. The CDR3 sequence is CASSGSYEQYF. CDR3 nucleotide sequence: TGCGCCAGCAGTGGGTCCTACGAGCAGTACTTC.

The rearrangement joins TRBV20-1 to TRBJ1-1, with 9 bases lining up with TRBD1. In germline, CDR1 is DFQATT, CDR2 SNEGSKA (reference sequence). J was trimmed by 1 base and V by 5 bases; bases with no gene match: 5. This CDR3 has 14 residues. The CDR3 protein is CSAEMGQGNTEAFF. Written as DNA, the CDR3 is TGCAGTGCTGAAATGGGACAGGGGAACACTGAAGCTTTCTTT.

This clonotype was detected only a few times. V is TRBV5-1 and J is TRBJ2-1, with 8 bases fitting TRBD2. CDR1 is SGHRS and CDR2 is YFSETQ in the germline V gene. The CDR3 is made up of 15 amino acids. V gave up 4 bases and J gave up 8 bases; unmatched junction bases: 11. The CDR3 DNA reads as TGCGCCAGCAGCGGACTAGCCCCCGAGTTACATGAGCAGTTCTTC. Translated: CASSGLAPELHEQFF.

This chain joins TRBV2 and TRBJ1-1, with a weak D call TRBD1 (5 bases). V was cut by 6 bases and J by 3 bases, with 17 bases left in between. Germline V gene lookup returns CDR1 SNHLY and CDR2 FYNNEI. The CDR3 is made up of 15 amino acids. The CDR3 sequence: CASSGNRRGDTEAFF. CDR3 in DNA: TGTGCCAGCAGCGGAAACAGAAGAGGGGACACTGAAGCTTTCTTT.

Comments on this clonotype: One junction end disagrees with the germline gene, perhaps due to a read error. The rearrangement uses TRBV11-2 and TRBJ1-2; possibly TRBD1 for D (5 bases). The CDR3 is 14 residues long. The germline V gene encodes CDR1 SGHAT and CDR2 FQNNGV. The CDR3 protein is CASSLARDLGGYTF. The CDR3 DNA reads as TGTGCCAGCAGTTTAGCTCGGGACCTCGGGGGCTACACCTTC. Looking up the rest from reference TRBV11-2 and TRBJ1-2 gives the full variable domain: EAGVAQSPRYKIIEKRQSVAFWCNPISGHATLYWYQQILGQGPKLLIQFQNNGVVDDSQLPKDRFSAERLKGVDSTLKIQPAKLEDSAVYLCASSLARDLGGYTFGSGTRLTVV.

The J gene is TRBJ1-1, the V gene TRBV5-1; tentatively, D is TRBD1 (5 bases). CDR3 size: 14 residues. The germline gives CDR1 SGHRS, CDR2 YFSETQ. The V gene lost 3 bases and the J gene lost 1 base, with 10 bases spanning the gap. In nucleotides, the CDR3 is TGCGCCAGCAGCTGGAGGGGTCCGAACACTGAAGCTTTCTTT. It codes for CASSWRGPNTEAFF. Full variable domain (remainder filled in from reference TRBV5-1 and TRBJ1-1): KAGVTQTPRYLIKTRGQQVTLSCSPISGHRSVSWYQQTPGQGLQFLFEYFSETQRNKGNFPGRFSGRQFSNSRSEMNVSTLELGDSALYLCASSWRGPNTEAFFGQGTRLTVV.